This T cell receptor (beta chain) was identified in a study of Ad26.COV2.S vaccination and SARS-CoV-2 variants. Study-level background: Dosing was one shot or two shots 56 days apart. Findings and limits, study-wide: The study found similar non-spike TCR breadth in vaccine and placebo recipients. Possible underestimation of total T cell responses by the TCR breadth and depth analyses was noted.

This clone was detected only once. Its antigen is undetermined. The junction departs from germline at one end; a sequencing error may be responsible. This table comes from immunoSEQ multiplex PCR, and its TCRdb copy is limited to in-frame clones, with some not included. Of 200,000 to 250,000 clones listed, 70% to 90% are singletons. The treatment here: over 15 received Ad26.COV2.S at low or high dose, single or two shots; 5 received placebo; per-sample allocation not given. Following the first vaccine or placebo injection, samples were taken on day 63. It was an adult aged 18-55 years in Boston who was the donor. The source material was peripheral blood, sampled in a trial of Ad26.COV2.S vaccine versus placebo. This TCR derives from a person between 18 and 59 years old who received the Ad26.COV2.S COVID-19 vaccine or a placebo.

The chain's CDR3 is CASSNSRTGTNEKLFF. The CDR3 bases are TGTGCCAGCAGTAACTCGCGGACAGGGACTAATGAAAAACTGTTTTTT. The chain recombines TRBV6-5 with TRBJ1-4, with TRBD1 identical over 8 bases. Germline V CDR1 and CDR2: MNHEY, SVGAGI. CDR3 length equals 16 residues.